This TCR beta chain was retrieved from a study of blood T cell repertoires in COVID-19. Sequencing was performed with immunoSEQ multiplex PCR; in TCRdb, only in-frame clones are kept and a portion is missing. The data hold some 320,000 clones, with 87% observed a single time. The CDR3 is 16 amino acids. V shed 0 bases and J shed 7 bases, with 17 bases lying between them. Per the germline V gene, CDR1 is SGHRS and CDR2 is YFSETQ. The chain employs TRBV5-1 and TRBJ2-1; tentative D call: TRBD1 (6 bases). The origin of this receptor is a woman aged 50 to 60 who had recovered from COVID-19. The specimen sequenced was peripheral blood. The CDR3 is CASSLGDIPVGNEQFF. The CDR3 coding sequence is TGCGCCAGCAGCTTGGGGGACATCCCCGTGGGTAATGAGCAGTTCTTC.